Shown below are 30 T cell receptor beta chains from a single sample sequenced in a study of cytomegalovirus exposure and HLA in healthy donors. PCR was performed using 60 Vbeta and 13 Jbeta primers. The data were produced by immunoSEQ multiplex PCR, yet TCRdb's version contains in-frame clones alone and is incomplete. The table lists some 96,000 clones. The material sequenced was PBMCs. Receptors originate from a woman aged 30 to 39 in good health and CMV-seronegative.

The chain recombines TRBV2 with TRBJ1-6, with D tentatively TRBD1 (6 bases). Germline V lookup: CDR1 SNHLY, CDR2 FYNNEI. The ends were cut back, 3 bases at V and 8 bases at J, with 8 bases in the middle. The CDR3 loop spans 13 amino acids. The CDR3 sequence: CASSDNRDSPLHF. CDR3 sequence (DNA): TGTGCCAGCAGTGATAACAGGGATTCACCCCTCCACTTT.

This rearrangement joins TRBV27 to TRBJ2-7; 8 bases match TRBD1. The CDR3 runs to 14 residues. The V segment lost 6 bases and the J segment 2 bases; nucleotides outside the gene matches: 6. CDR1 and CDR2 from the germline V gene are MNHEY and SMNVEV (reference sequence). The CDR3 DNA is TGTGCCAGCAGACCAGGGGGCTACACCTACGAGCAGTACTTC. It specifies CASRPGGYTYEQYF.

On this clone itself: Within the sample, other DNA sequences also encode this same CDR3. This chain uses TRBV25-1 with TRBJ1-5; 8 bases map to TRBD1. The CDR3 totals 12 residues. The germline CDR1 and CDR2 sequences are MGHDK and SYGVNS. The J segment lost 8 bases and the V segment lost 7 bases, leaving 4 bases of the junction unmatched. CDR3 loop: CASIHRGEPQHF. The CDR3 region has the DNA TGTGCCAGCATCCACAGGGGGGAGCCCCAGCATTTT.

J is TRBJ1-6 and V is TRBV9; D is unresolved. V was shortened by 0 bases and J by 6 bases, with 16 bases between the two germline ends. CDR1 SGDLS and CDR2 YYNGEE come from the germline V gene. CDR3 length equals 17 residues. The CDR3 loop is CASSVVPGSESNSPLHF. The CDR3 DNA reads as TGTGCCAGCAGCGTAGTCCCGGGGTCAGAATCTAATTCACCCCTCCACTTT.

The chain employs TRBV19 and TRBJ1-5; no definite D call. This CDR3 region has 15 residues. V was clipped by 5 bases and J by 3 bases, with 14 bases between them. CDR1 and CDR2 from the germline V gene are LNHDA and SQIVND (reference sequence). The CDR3 coding sequence is TGTGCCAGTAGTCCGACACCTTACCCCAATCAGCCCCAGCATTTT. Residues: CASSPTPYPNQPQHF.

This chain links TRBV5-1 with TRBJ2-5, with 10 bases lining up with TRBD2. The J call could be wrong; TRBJ2-7 is a better fit for the DNA end. The length of the CDR3 is 15 residues. Germline V lookup: CDR1 SGHRS, CDR2 YFSETQ. The CDR3 region has the DNA TGCGCCAGCAGCTTGGCTAGCGGGAGCATCTACGAGCAGTACTTC. Amino acids: CASSLASGSIYEQYF.

The chain joins TRBV27 to TRBJ2-5; 8 nucleotides align to TRBD1. The CDR3 runs to 16 residues. With 4 bases clipped from V and 0 bases from J, the junction kept 7 bases outside the gene matches. CDR1 is MNHEY, CDR2 SMNVEV, per germline (reference sequence). The CDR3 bases are TGTGCCAGCAGTTATTGGACAGGGAGTAACCAAGAGACCCAGTACTTC. Encoded protein: CASSYWTGSNQETQYF.

The V call is TRBV6-6, the J call TRBJ2-1, with D uncertain. Looked up from germline, CDR1 is MNHNY and CDR2 is SVGAGI (reference sequence). CDR3 length: 11 residues. The germline V and J ends were trimmed by 6 bases and 9 bases, with 9 bases remaining between them. The CDR3 DNA sequence: TGTGCCAGCAGAGTAGTCGGTGAGCAGTTCTTC. This gives the protein CASRVVGEQFF.

CDR3: CASSYPESDTGELFF. DNA of the CDR3: TGTGCCAGCAGTTACCCGGAGAGCGATACCGGGGAGCTGTTTTTT. This sequence joins TRBV6-5 and TRBJ2-2; D unclear. V was cut by 2 bases and J by 5 bases, with 12 bases left in between. The CDR3 is made up of 15 amino acids. The germline CDR1 and CDR2 sequences are MNHEY and SVGAGI.

CDR3 residues: CASSPDRAGGYTF. The CDR3 bases are TGTGCCAGCAGTCCCGACAGGGCGGGGGGCTACACCTTC. The chain combines TRBV6-1 with TRBJ1-2, with 7 bases matching TRBD1. CDR1 and CDR2 from the germline V gene are MNHNS and SASEGT. Trimming at V came to 5 bases and at J to 8 bases, leaving 8 bases not matched to a gene. The CDR3 is 13 amino acids.

V gene TRBV27 combines with J gene TRBJ2-5; TRBD1 agrees at 9 bases. The V gene end was trimmed by 5 bases and the J gene end by 2 bases; junction bases not matched to a gene: 9. Germline CDR1 MNHEY, CDR2 SMNVEV (reference sequence). The CDR3 consists of 16 residues. In nucleotides, the CDR3 is TGTGCCAGCAGTGCCGGGGACAGGGAGGTGCAAGAGACCCAGTACTTC. This sequence encodes CASSAGDREVQETQYF.

The chain couples TRBV4-2 to TRBJ1-4; D unclear. The CDR3 length is 16 residues. The germline gives CDR1 LGHNA, CDR2 YNFKEQ. Trimming stripped 0 bases from V and 6 bases from J, with 14 bases between. CDR3 coding DNA: TGTGCCAGCAGCCAAGAGCTGAGGGAGATTGATGAAAAACTGTTTTTT. This gives the protein CASSQELREIDEKLFF.

The CDR3: CASSRGGAGQETQYF. CDR3 coding DNA: TGTGCCAGCAGCCGAGGGGGCGCGGGCCAAGAGACCCAGTACTTC. J is TRBJ2-5 and V is TRBV7-2; 7 bases line up with TRBD1. The CDR3 loop spans 15 amino acids. CDR1 SGHTA and CDR2 FQGNSA come from the germline V gene. V shed 5 bases, J shed 1 base, and the junction held 7 bases outside the gene matches.

This chain joins TRBV18 and TRBJ2-7, with 10 bases fitting TRBD1. The CDR3 is made up of 15 amino acids. Germline values: CDR1 KGHSH, CDR2 LQKENI. V trimming: 2 bases; J trimming: 5 bases; junction bases outside the gene matches: 6. The CDR3 region is CASSPSTGGINEQYF. The CDR3 coding sequence is TGTGCCAGCTCACCATCGACAGGGGGCATCAACGAGCAGTACTTC.

This chain links TRBV7-9 with TRBJ2-5; D is uncertain. Trimming shortened V by 2 bases and J by 1 base, and 11 bases separated the two germline ends. The CDR3 is 15 amino acids. The germline CDR1 and CDR2 sequences are SEHNR and FQNEAQ (reference sequence). CDR3 loop: CASSLLEQIQETQYF. The CDR3 DNA is TGTGCCAGCAGCTTATTAGAACAGATCCAAGAGACCCAGTACTTC.

J is TRBJ2-1 and V is TRBV5-1, with TRBD2 matching over 14 bases. The V and J ends lost 4 bases and 8 bases, in that order; junction bases with no gene match: 2. CDR1 and CDR2 (germline): SGHRS, YFSETQ. The CDR3 runs to 14 residues. CDR3 protein: CASSGGLAGDEQFF. CDR3 sequence (DNA): TGCGCCAGCAGCGGGGGACTAGCGGGAGATGAGCAGTTCTTC.

The chain employs TRBV15 and TRBJ2-5; 8 bases agree with TRBD1. Germline-derived CDR1 and CDR2 are LNHNV and YYDKDF (reference sequence). After removal of 3 bases from V and 4 bases from J, the junction contained 16 bases not matched to a gene. CDR3 length: 18 amino acids. DNA for the CDR3: TGTGCCACCAGCAGCCTACCCGGTCAGACAGGGGACGCAGAGACCCAGTACTTC. Protein sequence: CATSSLPGQTGDAETQYF. Complete variable domain (other parts from reference TRBV15 and TRBJ2-5): DAMVIQNPRYQVTQFGKPVTLSCSQTLNHNVMYWYQQKSSQAPKLLFHYYDKDFNNEADTPDNFQSRRPNTSFCFLDIRSPGLGDTAMYLCATSSLPGQTGDAETQYFGPGTRLLVL.

The V gene is TRBV4-1, the J gene TRBJ2-1, with TRBD2 matching 11 bases. The ends lost 0 bases at V and 0 bases at J; junction bases unmatched: 16. CDR3 size: 22 residues. CDR1 is MGHRA, CDR2 YSYEKL, per germline. The CDR3 coding sequence is TGCGCCAGCAGCCAAGATTCCCCCCGGGCTAGCGGGAGGCCTAGCTCCTACAATGAGCAGTTCTTC. As protein: CASSQDSPRASGRPSSYNEQFF.

The V and J genes are TRBV7-3 and TRBJ2-2; the D gene is possibly TRBD1 (6 bases). The CDR3 totals 14 residues. V was trimmed by 4 bases and J by 4 bases, leaving 10 bases between them. Germline lookup yields CDR1 SGHTA and CDR2 FQGTGA. For the CDR3, the DNA is TGTGCCAGCAGCTCAGGGGAGTTCACCGGGGAGCTGTTTTTT. It encodes CASSSGEFTGELFF. Drawing the rest from reference TRBV7-3 and TRBJ2-2, the complete variable domain is GAGVSQTPSNKVTEKGKYVELRCDPISGHTALYWYRQSLGQGPEFLIYFQGTGAADDSGLPNDRFFAVRPEGSVSTLKIQRTERGDSAVYLCASSSGEFTGELFFGEGSRLTVL.

This chain uses TRBV27 with TRBJ2-7, with D tentatively TRBD2 (5 bases). This CDR3 is built from 15 residues. Germline CDR1 and CDR2: MNHEY and SMNVEV (reference sequence). The ends were cut back, 1 base at V and 2 bases at J, with 12 bases in the middle. DNA of the CDR3: TGTGCCAGCAGTTTATTTCCTAGCCTTACCTACGAGCAGTACTTC. Amino acids: CASSLFPSLTYEQYF.

The gene calls are TRBV9 and TRBJ2-1; 11 positions match TRBD2. Germline V gene data show CDR1 as SGDLS and CDR2 as YYNGEE. V dropped 0 bases and J dropped 7; count of bases not matched to a gene: 6. The length of the CDR3 is 16 residues. CDR3 sequence reads: CASSVEVAGGPNEQFF. CDR3 nucleotide sequence: TGTGCCAGCAGCGTAGAAGTAGCGGGGGGGCCGAATGAGCAGTTCTTC.

The chain carries TRBV5-1 and TRBJ2-7; 8 bases fit TRBD2. The junction had 12 bases not matched to a gene; V was cut back by 4 bases and J by 0 bases. The length of the CDR3 is 17 residues. CDR1 is SGHRS, CDR2 YFSETQ, per germline. The CDR3 loop reads CASSPNNRGRPSYEQYF. CDR3 DNA: TGCGCCAGCAGCCCAAATAACCGCGGGAGGCCCTCCTACGAGCAGTACTTC. The whole variable domain, filled in from reference TRBV5-1 and TRBJ2-7, reads KAGVTQTPRYLIKTRGQQVTLSCSPISGHRSVSWYQQTPGQGLQFLFEYFSETQRNKGNFPGRFSGRQFSNSRSEMNVSTLELGDSALYLCASSPNNRGRPSYEQYFGPGTRLTVT.

The V gene is TRBV4-1, the J gene TRBJ1-5; 9 bases are shared with TRBD1. Germline loops: CDR1 MGHRA, CDR2 YSYEKL. The CDR3 runs 15 residues. The V gene end was trimmed by 4 bases and the J gene end by 5 bases; junction bases not matched to a gene: 6. This CDR3 reads CASSLATGGDQPQHF. The CDR3 DNA sequence: TGCGCCAGCAGCCTTGCCACAGGGGGCGATCAGCCCCAGCATTTT.

The chain links TRBV19 to TRBJ2-5, with TRBD1 as a possible D gene (6 bases). V lost 4 bases and J 9 bases, leaving 18 bases between the germline ends. Germline V gene sequence: CDR1 LNHDA, CDR2 SQIVND (reference sequence). This CDR3 is built from 14 residues. CDR3 in amino acids: CASSTPGTRSAQYF. The CDR3 nucleotides read TGTGCCAGTAGTACACCCGGGACACGGTCGGCCCAGTACTTC.

The chain uses TRBV11-3 and TRBJ2-7; 7 bases map to TRBD1. CDR1 SGHNT and CDR2 YENEEA come from the germline V gene. This CDR3 region has 16 residues. The V and J ends lost 5 bases and 0 bases, in that order; junction bases with no gene match: 10. In nucleotides, the CDR3 is TGTGCCAGCAGCCGATCCGGGACAGCAAGCTCCTACGAGCAGTACTTC. This gives the protein CASSRSGTASSYEQYF.

The chain links TRBV12-5 to TRBJ1-2, with D tentatively TRBD1 (6 bases). V was shortened by 2 bases and J by 0 bases, with 7 bases between the two germline ends. CDR1 and CDR2 (germline): LGHNT, FRNRAP. The CDR3 is 14 amino acids. The CDR3 here is CASGLTGTNYGYTF. The CDR3 coding sequence is TGTGCTAGTGGTTTGACAGGGACTAACTATGGCTACACCTTC.

The chain couples TRBV9 to TRBJ2-3; D is unclear. This CDR3 contains 11 residues. V lost 3 bases to trimming and J lost 7 bases, with 6 bases between them. From germline, CDR1 is SGDLS and CDR2 YYNGEE. The CDR3 bases are TGTGCCAGCAGCGCCGACTATACGCAGTATTTT. Protein: CASSADYTQYF.

A word on this clone: A read error may account for a junction end that differs from germline. The chain recombines TRBV28 with TRBJ2-1; TRBD2 aligns across 12 bases. The CDR3 is made up of 17 amino acids. Germline V gives CDR1 MDHEN, CDR2 SYDVKM. The CDR3 nucleotides are TGTGCCAGCAGTCCATTTAAGCCGGGACTAGCGGGCGCCCCTTTTATCTTC. Protein: CASSPFKPGLAGAPFIF.

V gene TRBV4-1 combines with J gene TRBJ2-1; TRBD2 matches at 16 bases. This CDR3 region has 18 residues. The V gene's germline CDR1 is MGHRA and CDR2 YSYEKL. With 3 bases clipped from V and 6 bases from J, the junction kept 8 bases outside the gene matches. Here the CDR3 reads CASSQGTSGRARGNEQFF. CDR3 nucleotide sequence: TGCGCCAGCAGCCAGGGGACTAGCGGGAGGGCCCGGGGCAATGAGCAGTTCTTC.

This chain connects TRBV5-6 to TRBJ2-7; TRBD1 aligns across 7 bases. Germline V CDR1 and CDR2: SGHDT, YYEEEE. The CDR3 spans 14 residues. Unmatched junction bases numbered 5, after V lost 3 bases and J lost 2 bases. DNA of the CDR3: TGTGCCAGCAGCTGGACAGGCGCTCCCTACGAGCAGTACTTC. Translated: CASSWTGAPYEQYF.